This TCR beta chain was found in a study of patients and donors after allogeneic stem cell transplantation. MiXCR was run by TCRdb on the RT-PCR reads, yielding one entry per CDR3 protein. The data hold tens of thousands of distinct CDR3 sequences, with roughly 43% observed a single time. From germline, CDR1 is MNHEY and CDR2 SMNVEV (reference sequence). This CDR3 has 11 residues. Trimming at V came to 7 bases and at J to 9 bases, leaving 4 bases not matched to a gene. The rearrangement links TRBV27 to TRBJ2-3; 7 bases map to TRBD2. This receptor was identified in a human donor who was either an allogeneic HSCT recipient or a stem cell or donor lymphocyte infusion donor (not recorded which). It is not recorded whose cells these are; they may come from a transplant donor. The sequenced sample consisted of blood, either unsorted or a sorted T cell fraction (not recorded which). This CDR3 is CASKSSGTQYF. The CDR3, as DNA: TGTGCCAGCAAAAGTAGCGGGACGCAGTATTTT.